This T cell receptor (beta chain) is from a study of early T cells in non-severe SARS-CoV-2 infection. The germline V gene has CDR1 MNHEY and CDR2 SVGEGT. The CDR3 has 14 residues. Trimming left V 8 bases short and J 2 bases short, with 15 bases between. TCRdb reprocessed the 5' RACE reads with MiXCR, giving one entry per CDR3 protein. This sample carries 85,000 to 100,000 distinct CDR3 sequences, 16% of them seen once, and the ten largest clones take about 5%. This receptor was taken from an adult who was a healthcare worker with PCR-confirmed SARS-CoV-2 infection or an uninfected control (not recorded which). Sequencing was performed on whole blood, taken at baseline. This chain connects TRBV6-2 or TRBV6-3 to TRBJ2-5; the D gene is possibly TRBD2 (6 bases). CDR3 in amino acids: CASGKIAVQETQYF. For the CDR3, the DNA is TGTGCCAGCGGAAAGATAGCGGTTCAAGAGACCCAGTACTTC.